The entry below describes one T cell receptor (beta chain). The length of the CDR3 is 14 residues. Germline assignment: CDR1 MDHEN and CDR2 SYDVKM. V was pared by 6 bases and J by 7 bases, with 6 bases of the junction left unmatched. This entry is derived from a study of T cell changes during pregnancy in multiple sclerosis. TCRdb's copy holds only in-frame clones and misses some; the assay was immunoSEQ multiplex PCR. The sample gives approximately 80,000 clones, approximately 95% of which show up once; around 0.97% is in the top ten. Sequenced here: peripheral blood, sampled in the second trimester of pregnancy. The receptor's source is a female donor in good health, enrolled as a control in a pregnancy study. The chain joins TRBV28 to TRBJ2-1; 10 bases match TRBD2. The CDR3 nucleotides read TGTGCCAGCAGCTTGGGACTAGCGTTGAATGAGCAGTTCTTC. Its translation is CASSLGLALNEQFF.